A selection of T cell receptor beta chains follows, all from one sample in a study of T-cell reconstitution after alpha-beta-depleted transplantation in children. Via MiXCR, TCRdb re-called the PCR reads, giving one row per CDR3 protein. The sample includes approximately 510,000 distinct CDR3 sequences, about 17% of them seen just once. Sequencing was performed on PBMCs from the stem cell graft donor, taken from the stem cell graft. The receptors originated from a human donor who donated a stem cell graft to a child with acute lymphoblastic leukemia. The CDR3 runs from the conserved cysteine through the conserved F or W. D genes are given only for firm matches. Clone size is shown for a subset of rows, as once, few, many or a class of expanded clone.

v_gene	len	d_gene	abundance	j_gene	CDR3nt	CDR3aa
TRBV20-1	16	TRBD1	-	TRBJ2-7	TGCAGTGCCCTCGGGGAATCCGGGACAGGGCTTTACGAGCAGTACTTC	CSALGESGTGLYEQYF
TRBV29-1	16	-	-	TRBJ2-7	TGCAGCGTTGAAGAGGGGCAGACCACGAGCTCCTACGAACAGTACTTC	CSVEEGQTTSSYEQYF
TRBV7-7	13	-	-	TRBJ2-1	TGTGCCAGCAGCCAGAACAGGGAGGATGAGCAGTTCTTC	CASSQNREDEQFF
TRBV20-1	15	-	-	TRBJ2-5	TGCAGTGCTAGAGATTTGGGGGAGGCCCAAGAGACCCAGTACTTC	CSARDLGEAQETQYF
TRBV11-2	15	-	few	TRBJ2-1	TGTGCCAGCAGCTTGGGTGAGAAACTACAGGGAGAGCAGTTCTTC	CASSLGEKLQGEQFF
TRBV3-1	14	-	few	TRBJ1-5	TGTGCCAGCAGCCAAGATGGGGGCGGGGAGCCCCAGCATTTT	CASSQDGGGEPQHF
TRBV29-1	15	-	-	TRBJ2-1	TGCAGCGTTGCACCCCGGGACAAGGTTTGCGATGAGCAGTTCTTC	CSVAPRDKVCDEQFF
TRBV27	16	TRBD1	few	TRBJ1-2	TGTGCCACCCTACCTCATGGACAGGGGAGTAACTATGGCTACACCTTC	CATLPHGQGSNYGYTF
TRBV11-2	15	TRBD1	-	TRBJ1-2	TGTGCCAGCAGCACCACCGGGACAGGGAACCGTGGCTACACCTTC	CASSTTGTGNRGYTF
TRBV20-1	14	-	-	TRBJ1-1	TGCAGTGCTAGAGTTCGGGGAATGGGGGCTGAAGCTTTCTTT	CSARVRGMGAEAFF
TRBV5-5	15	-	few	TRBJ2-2	TGTGCCAGCACTCAGGGCGTCGCGAACACCGGGGAGCTGTTTTTT	CASTQGVANTGELFF
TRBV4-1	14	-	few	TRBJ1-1	TGCGCCAGCAGCCAAGTCCGACAGAACACTGAAGCTTTCTTT	CASSQVRQNTEAFF
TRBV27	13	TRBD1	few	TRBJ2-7	TGTGCCAGCCAAAGGACAGGCTCCTACGAGCAGTACTTC	CASQRTGSYEQYF
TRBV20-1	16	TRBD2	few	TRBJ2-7	TGCAGTGCCGAACCTTACCTAGCGGTAAGCTCCTACGAGCAGTACTTC	CSAEPYLAVSSYEQYF
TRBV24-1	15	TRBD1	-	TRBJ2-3	TGTGCCACCAGTGATCCGCACAGGGGAGCAGATACGCAGTATTTT	CATSDPHRGADTQYF
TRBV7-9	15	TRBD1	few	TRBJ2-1	TGTGCCAGCAGCTTTGATGGGGACAGCTACAATGAGCAGTTCTTC	CASSFDGDSYNEQFF
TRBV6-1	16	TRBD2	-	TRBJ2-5	TGTGCCAGCAGCCGGAGGAGCGGGAGCAACCAAGAGACCCAGTACTTC	CASSRRSGSNQETQYF
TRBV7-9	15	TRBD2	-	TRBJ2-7	TGTGCCAGCAGCCTATGGACTAGCAGTATCCACGAGCAGTACTTC	CASSLWTSSIHEQYF
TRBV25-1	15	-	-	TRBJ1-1	TGTGCCAGCAGTGGGGATACCGGGCCGCAGACTGAAGCTTTCTTT	CASSGDTGPQTEAFF
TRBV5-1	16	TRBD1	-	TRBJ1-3	TGCGCCAGCAGCTTTTCGACAGGGGATGCTGGAAACACCATATATTTT	CASSFSTGDAGNTIYF
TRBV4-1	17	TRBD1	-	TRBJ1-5	TGCGCCAGCAGCCTAAATCCGGCCCGACAGGGCGACCAGCCCCAGCATTTT	CASSLNPARQGDQPQHF
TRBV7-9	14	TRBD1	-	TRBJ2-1	TGTGCCAGCAGGGTGGGACAGGCATACAATGAGCAGTTCTTC	CASRVGQAYNEQFF
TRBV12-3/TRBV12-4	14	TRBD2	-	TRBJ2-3	TGTGCCAGCAGCGAAACTAGCGGGAGGCCACCAGAGTATTTT	CASSETSGRPPEYF
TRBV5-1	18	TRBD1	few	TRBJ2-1	TGCGCCAGCAGCTTGGGGGCTACAGGGGCGGCATTCTACAATGAGCAGTTCTTC	CASSLGATGAAFYNEQFF
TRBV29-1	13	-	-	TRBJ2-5	TGCAGCGTTGTACCGCCCCGGCAAGAGACCCAGTACTTC	CSVVPPRQETQYF
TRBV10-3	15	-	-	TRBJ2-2	TGTGCCATCAGTGATTTGCGGGAGAACACCGGGGAGCTGTTTTTT	CAISDLRENTGELFF
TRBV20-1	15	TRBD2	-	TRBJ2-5	TGCAGTGCTAGAGATATAAGGACTAGCGGAGAGACCCAGTACTTC	CSARDIRTSGETQYF
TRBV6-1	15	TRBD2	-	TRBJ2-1	TGTGCCAGCAGGCTCAGCGGGAGGTCCTACAATGAGCAGTTCTTC	CASRLSGRSYNEQFF
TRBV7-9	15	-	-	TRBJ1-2	TGTGCCAGCAGCGGAGATCGCACCCCGGGCTATGGCTACACCTTC	CASSGDRTPGYGYTF
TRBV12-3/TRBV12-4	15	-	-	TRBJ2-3	TGTGCCAGCAGTTACACCGGGTTAAGCACAGATACGCAGTATTTT	CASSYTGLSTDTQYF
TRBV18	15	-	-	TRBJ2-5	TGTGCCAGCTCACCTTCCCGGGCCGGGCCAGAGACCCAGTACTTC	CASSPSRAGPETQYF
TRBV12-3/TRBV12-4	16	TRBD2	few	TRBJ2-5	TGTGCCAGCAGTCGAGGACTAGCGGGAGGGAAAGAGACCCAGTACTTC	CASSRGLAGGKETQYF
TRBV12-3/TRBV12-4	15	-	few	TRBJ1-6	TGTGCCAGCAGGGCCCTCGAACAGTTAAATTCACCCCTCCACTTT	CASRALEQLNSPLHF
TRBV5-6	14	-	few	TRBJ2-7	TGTGCCAGCAGCGCTTTCGCGTCCTCCTACGAGCAGTACTTC	CASSAFASSYEQYF
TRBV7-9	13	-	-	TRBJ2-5	TGTGCCAGCAGCCCTACAGGGATGGGGACCCAGTACTTC	CASSPTGMGTQYF
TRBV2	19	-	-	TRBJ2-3	TGTGCCAGCTGCTCCCGAGGTAGCCGGGCCCCAACACGCACAGATACGCAGTATTTT	CASCSRGSRAPTRTDTQYF
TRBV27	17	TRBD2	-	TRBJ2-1	TGTGCCAGCAGTTCCACACTGACTAGCGGGAGAGGTAATGAGCAGTTCTTC	CASSSTLTSGRGNEQFF
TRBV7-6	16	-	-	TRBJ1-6	TGTGCCAGCAGCTTAGAGGCAGGGGAGTTGAGTTCACCCCTCCACTTT	CASSLEAGELSSPLHF
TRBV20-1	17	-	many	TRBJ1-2	TGCAGTGCTAGTGGGGCCCGGGGGTCACAGGGTTTAGATGGCTACACCTTC	CSASGARGSQGLDGYTF
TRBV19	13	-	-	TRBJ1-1	TGTGCCAGTAGTAGAGATTTGGGCACTGAAGCTTTCTTT	CASSRDLGTEAFF
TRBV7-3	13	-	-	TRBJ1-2	TGTGCCAGCAGCTTAGACTCGGGGTATGGCTACACCTTC	CASSLDSGYGYTF
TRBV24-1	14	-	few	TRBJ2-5	TGTGCCACCAGTGACCTAATCTCCGGGGAGACCCAGTACTTC	CATSDLISGETQYF
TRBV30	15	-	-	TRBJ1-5	TGTGCCTGGAGTGGAGGCTTGATAGCTGATCAGCCCCAGCATTTT	CAWSGGLIADQPQHF
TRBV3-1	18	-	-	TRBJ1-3	TGTGCCAGCAGCCAAGTGTCATCAGGGGCCATCTCTGGAAACACCATATATTTT	CASSQVSSGAISGNTIYF
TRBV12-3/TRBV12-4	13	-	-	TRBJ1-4	TGTGCCAGCAGTTTGCTCGGGGCGGAAAAACTGTTTTTT	CASSLLGAEKLFF
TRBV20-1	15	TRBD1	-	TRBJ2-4	TGCAGTGCTAGAGAACAGGGGGCAGCCAAAAACATTCAGTACTTC	CSAREQGAAKNIQYF
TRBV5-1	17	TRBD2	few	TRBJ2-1	TGCGCCAGCAGCTTGGCCGTCGGGGGGACTAGTTTCGATGAGCAGTTCTTC	CASSLAVGGTSFDEQFF
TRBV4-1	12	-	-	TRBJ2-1	TGCGCCAGCAGCGGCACCCGGGACCTCCAGGTCTTC	CASSGTRDLQVF
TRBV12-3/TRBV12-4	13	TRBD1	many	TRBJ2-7	TGTGCCAGCAGAACAGGGGAAGCCTACGAGCAGTACTTC	CASRTGEAYEQYF
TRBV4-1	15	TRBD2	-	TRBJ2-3	TGCGCCAGCAGCCCGTATAGCGGGATTGGAGATACGCAGTATTTT	CASSPYSGIGDTQYF
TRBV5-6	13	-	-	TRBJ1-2	TGTGCCAGCAGCTTGTATGCAGGGAATGGCTACACCTTC	CASSLYAGNGYTF
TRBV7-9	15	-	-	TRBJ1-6	TGTGCCAGCACCACCCGGGGGGCCGGTAATTCACCCCTCCACTTT	CASTTRGAGNSPLHF
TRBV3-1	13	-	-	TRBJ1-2	TGTGCCAGCAGCCAATCCGGCCGACATGGCTACACCTTC	CASSQSGRHGYTF